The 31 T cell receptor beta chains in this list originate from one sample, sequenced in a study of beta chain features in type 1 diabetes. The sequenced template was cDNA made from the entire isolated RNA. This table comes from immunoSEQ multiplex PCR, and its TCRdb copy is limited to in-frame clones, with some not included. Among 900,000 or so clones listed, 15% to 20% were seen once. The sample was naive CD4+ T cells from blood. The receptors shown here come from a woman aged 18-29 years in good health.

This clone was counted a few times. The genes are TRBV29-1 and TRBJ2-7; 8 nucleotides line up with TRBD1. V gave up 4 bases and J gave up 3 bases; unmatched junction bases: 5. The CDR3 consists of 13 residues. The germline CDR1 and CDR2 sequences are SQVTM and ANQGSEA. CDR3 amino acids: CSVARTGNYEQYF. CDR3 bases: TGCAGCGTTGCCCGGACAGGGAACTACGAGCAGTACTTC.

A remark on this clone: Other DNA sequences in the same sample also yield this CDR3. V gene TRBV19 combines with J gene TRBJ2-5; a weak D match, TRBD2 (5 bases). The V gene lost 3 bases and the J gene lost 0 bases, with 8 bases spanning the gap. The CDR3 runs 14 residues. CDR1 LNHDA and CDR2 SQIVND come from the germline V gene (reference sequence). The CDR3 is CASSIGRDQETQYF. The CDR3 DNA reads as TGTGCCAGTAGTATCGGGCGGGACCAAGAGACCCAGTACTTC.

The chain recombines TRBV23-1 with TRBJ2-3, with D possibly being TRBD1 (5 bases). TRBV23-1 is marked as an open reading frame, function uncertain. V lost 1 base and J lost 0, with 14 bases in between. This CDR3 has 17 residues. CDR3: CASSQLGPAGSTDTQYF. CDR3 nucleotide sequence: TGCGCCAGCAGTCAATTGGGGCCGGCCGGCAGCACAGATACGCAGTATTTT.

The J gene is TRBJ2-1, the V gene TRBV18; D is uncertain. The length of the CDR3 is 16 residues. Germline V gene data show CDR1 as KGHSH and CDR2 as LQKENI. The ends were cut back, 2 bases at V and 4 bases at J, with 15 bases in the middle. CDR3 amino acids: CASSPSPTLPYNEQFF. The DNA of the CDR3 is TGTGCCAGCTCACCATCCCCCACCTTACCTTACAATGAGCAGTTCTTC.

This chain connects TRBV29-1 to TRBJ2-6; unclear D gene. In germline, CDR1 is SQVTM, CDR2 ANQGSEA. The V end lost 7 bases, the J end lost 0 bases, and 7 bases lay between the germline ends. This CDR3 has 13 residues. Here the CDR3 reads CSAIFSGANVLTF. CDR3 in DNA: TGCAGCGCCATCTTCTCTGGGGCCAACGTCCTGACTTTC.

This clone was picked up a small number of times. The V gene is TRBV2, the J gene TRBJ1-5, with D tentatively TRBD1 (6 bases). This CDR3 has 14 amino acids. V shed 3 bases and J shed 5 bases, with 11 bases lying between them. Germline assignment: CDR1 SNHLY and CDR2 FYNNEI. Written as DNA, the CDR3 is TGTGCCAGCAGTGAGGACAGAGGTTATCAGCCCCAGCATTTT. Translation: CASSEDRGYQPQHF.

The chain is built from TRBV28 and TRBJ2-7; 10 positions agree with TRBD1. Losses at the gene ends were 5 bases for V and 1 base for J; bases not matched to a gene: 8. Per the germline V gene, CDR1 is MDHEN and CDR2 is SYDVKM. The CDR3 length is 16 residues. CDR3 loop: CASSPRDRGFSYEQYF. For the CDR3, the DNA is TGTGCCAGCAGTCCAAGGGACAGGGGCTTTTCCTACGAGCAGTACTTC.

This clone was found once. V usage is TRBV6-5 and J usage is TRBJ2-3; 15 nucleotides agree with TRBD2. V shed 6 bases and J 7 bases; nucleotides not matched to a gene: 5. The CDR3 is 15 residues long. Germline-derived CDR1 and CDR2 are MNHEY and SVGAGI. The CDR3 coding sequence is TGTGCCAGCAGCGTCGGGACTAGCGGGAGGAATACGCAGTATTTT. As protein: CASSVGTSGRNTQYF.

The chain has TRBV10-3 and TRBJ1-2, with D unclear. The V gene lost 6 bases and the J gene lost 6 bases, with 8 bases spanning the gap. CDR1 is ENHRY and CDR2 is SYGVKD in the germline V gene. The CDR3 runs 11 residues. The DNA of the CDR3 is TGTGCCATCAGCGAAACCGATGGCTACACCTTC. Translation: CAISETDGYTF.

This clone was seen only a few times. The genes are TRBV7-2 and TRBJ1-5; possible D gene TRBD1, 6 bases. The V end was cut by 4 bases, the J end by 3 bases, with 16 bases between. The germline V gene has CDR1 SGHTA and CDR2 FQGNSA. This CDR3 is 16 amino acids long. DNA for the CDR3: TGTGCCAGCAGCTCTAAACGGGACATAACCAATCAGCCCCAGCATTTT. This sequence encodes CASSSKRDITNQPQHF.

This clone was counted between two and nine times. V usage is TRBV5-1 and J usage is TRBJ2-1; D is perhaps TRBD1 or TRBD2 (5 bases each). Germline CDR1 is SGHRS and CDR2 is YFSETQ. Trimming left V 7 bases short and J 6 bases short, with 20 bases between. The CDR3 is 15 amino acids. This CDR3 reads CASRSAGALANEQFF. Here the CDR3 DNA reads TGCGCCAGCCGGAGCGCCGGGGCGCTTGCCAATGAGCAGTTCTTC.

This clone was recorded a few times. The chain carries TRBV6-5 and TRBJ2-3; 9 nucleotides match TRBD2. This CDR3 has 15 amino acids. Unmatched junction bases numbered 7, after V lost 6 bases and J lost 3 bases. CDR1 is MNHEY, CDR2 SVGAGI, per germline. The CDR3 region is CASSQLSGSTDTQYF. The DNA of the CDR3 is TGTGCCAGCAGCCAACTTAGCGGGAGTACAGATACGCAGTATTTT.

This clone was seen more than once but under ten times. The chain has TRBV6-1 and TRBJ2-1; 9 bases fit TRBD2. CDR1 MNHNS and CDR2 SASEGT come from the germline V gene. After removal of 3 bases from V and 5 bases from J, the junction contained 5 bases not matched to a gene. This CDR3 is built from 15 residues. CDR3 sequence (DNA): TGTGCCAGCAGTGAGGCGGCTAGCGGGGACAATGAGCAGTTCTTC. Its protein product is CASSEAASGDNEQFF.

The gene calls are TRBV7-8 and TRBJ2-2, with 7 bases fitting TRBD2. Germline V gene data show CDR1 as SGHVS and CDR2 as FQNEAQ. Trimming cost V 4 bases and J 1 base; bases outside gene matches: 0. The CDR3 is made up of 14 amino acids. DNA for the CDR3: TGTGCCAGCAGCTCGGGAGGGAACACCGGGGAGCTGTTTTTT. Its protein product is CASSSGGNTGELFF.

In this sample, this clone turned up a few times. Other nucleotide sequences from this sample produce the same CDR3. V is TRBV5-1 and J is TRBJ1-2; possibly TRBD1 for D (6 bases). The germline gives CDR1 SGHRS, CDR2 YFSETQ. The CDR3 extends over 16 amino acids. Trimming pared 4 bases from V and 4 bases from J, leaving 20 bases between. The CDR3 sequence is CASSAAPAQGPYGYTF. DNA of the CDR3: TGCGCCAGCAGCGCGGCCCCTGCACAGGGCCCCTATGGCTACACCTTC.

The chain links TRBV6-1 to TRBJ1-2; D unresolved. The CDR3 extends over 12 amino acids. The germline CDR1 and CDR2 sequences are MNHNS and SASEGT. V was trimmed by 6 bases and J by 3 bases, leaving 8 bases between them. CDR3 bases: TGTGCCAGCAGAAGCCGGGACTATGGCTACACCTTC. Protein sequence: CASRSRDYGYTF.

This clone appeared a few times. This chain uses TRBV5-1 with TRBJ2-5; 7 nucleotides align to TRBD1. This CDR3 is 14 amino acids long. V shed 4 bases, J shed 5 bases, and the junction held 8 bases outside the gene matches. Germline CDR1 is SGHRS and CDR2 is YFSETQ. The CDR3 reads CASSTTGARETQYF. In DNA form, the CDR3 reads TGCGCCAGCAGCACCACAGGGGCGCGGGAGACCCAGTACTTC.

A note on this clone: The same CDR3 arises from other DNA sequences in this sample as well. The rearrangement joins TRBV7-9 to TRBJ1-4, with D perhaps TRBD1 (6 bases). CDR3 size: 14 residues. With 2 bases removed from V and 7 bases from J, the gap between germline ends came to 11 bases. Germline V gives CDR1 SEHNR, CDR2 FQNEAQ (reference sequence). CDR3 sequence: CASSLTGGGEKLFF. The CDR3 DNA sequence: TGTGCCAGCAGCTTAACAGGAGGGGGTGAAAAACTGTTTTTT.

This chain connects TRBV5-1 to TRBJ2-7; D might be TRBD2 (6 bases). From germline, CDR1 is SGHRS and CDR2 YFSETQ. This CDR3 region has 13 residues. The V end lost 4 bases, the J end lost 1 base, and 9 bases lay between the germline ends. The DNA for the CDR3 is TGCGCCAGCAGCAACGGGGGATCCTACGAGCAGTACTTC. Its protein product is CASSNGGSYEQYF.

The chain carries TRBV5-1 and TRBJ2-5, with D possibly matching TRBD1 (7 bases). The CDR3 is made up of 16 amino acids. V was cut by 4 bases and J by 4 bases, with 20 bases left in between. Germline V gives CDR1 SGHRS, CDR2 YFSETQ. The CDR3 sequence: CASSAGGRGIRETQYF. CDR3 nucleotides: TGCGCCAGCAGCGCAGGGGGGCGGGGAATCCGAGAGACCCAGTACTTC.

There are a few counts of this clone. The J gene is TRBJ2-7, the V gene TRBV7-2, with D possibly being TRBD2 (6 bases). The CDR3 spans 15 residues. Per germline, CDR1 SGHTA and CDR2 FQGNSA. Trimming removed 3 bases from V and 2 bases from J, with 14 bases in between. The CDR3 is CASSFSGTTTYEQYF. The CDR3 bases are TGTGCCAGCAGCTTTAGCGGAACTACTACCTACGAGCAGTACTTC.

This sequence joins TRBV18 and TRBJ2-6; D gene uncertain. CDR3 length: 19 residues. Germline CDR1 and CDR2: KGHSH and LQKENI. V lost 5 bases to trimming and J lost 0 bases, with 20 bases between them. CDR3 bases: TGTGCCAGCTCATCTCTGTTTGGGCAGAGCCTCTCTGGGGCCAACGTCCTGACTTTC. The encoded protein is CASSSLFGQSLSGANVLTF. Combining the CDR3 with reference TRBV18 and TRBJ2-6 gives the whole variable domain NAGVMQNPRHLVRRRGQEARLRCSPMKGHSHVYWYRQLPEEGLKFMVYLQKENIIDESGMPKERFSAEFPKEGPSILRIQQVVRGDSAAYFCASSSLFGQSLSGANVLTFGAGSRLTVL.

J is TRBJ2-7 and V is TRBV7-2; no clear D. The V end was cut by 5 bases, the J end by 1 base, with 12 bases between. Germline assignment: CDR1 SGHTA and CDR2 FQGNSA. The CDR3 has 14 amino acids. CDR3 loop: CASSLGPTSYEQYF. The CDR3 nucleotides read TGTGCCAGCAGCCTCGGGCCAACATCCTACGAGCAGTACTTC.

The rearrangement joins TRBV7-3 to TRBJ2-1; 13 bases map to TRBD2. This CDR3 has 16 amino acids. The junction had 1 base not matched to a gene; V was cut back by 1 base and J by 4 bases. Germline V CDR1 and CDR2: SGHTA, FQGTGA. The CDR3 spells CASSLMTSGRYNEQFF. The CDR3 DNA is TGTGCCAGCAGCTTAATGACTAGCGGGAGGTACAATGAGCAGTTCTTC.

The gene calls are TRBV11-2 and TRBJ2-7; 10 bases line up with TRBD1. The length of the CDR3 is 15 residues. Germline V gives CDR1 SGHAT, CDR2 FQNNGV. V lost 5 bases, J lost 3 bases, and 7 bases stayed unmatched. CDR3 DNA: TGTGCCAGCAGCGTGGGACAGGGGCTCTTCTACGAGCAGTACTTC. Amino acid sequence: CASSVGQGLFYEQYF.

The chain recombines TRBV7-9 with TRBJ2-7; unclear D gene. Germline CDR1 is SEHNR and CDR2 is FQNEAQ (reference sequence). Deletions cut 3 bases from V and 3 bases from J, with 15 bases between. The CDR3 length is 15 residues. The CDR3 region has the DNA TGTGCCAGCAGCTTCGGACCCCCGTCCCTCTACGAGCAGTACTTC. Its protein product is CASSFGPPSLYEQYF.

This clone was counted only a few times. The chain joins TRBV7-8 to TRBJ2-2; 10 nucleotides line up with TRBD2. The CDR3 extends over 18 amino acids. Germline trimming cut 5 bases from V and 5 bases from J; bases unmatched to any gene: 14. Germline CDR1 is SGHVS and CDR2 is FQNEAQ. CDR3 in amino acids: CASSPNRRLAGVTGELFF. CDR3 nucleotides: TGTGCCAGCAGCCCTAATCGGCGGCTAGCGGGAGTTACCGGGGAGCTGTTTTTT.

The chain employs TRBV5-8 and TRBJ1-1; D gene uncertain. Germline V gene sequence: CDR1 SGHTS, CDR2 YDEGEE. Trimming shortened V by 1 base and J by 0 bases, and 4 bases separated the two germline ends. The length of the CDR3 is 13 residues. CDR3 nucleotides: TGTGCCAGCAGCTTGCTTGTGAACACTGAAGCTTTCTTT. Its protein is CASSLLVNTEAFF.

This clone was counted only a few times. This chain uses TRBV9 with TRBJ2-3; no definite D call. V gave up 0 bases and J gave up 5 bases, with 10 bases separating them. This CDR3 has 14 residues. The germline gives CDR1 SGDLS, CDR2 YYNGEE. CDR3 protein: CASSVEDLRDTQYF. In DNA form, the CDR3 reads TGTGCCAGCAGCGTAGAGGACCTGAGAGATACGCAGTATTTT.

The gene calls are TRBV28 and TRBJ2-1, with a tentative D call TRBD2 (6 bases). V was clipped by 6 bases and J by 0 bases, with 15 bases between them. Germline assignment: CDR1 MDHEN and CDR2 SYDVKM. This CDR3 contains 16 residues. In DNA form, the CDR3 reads TGTGCCAGCAGCTCCTGGGGGGAGAACTCCTACAATGAGCAGTTCTTC. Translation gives CASSSWGENSYNEQFF.

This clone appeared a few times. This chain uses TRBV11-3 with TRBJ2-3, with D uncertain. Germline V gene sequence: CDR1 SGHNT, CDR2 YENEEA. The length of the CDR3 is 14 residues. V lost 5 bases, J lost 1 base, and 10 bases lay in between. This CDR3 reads CASSLRFGTDTQYF. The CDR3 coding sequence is TGTGCCAGCAGCCTCCGTTTCGGCACAGATACGCAGTATTTT.